This T cell receptor beta chain originates from a study of beta chain features in type 1 diabetes. Study background: Regarding age, gender and cell yields, patients proved similar to healthy donors. The study's findings and limits: All four CD4+ subsets from Type 1 diabetes patients carried moderately but significantly shorter TCRB CDR3s.

There was one heparinised blood draw per donor, averaging roughly 0.12 L. Based on CD45RO/CCR7/CD25/CD127/CD95/CD27, CD4+ regulatory, stem cell-like memory, naive and central memory cells were sorted. Populations isolated by sorting all had purity greater than 95%. This clone was seen only a few times. What it binds is unknown. The study reverse transcribed the entire isolated RNA, so it sequenced expressed TCRB transcripts. Libraries were prepared by immunoSEQ multiplex PCR; TCRdb keeps only in-frame clonotypes and omits some of them. The sample carries 500,000 to 800,000 clones, 9.5% to 15% recorded once. The sequencing sample was made of naive CD4+ T cells from blood. The receptor's source is a man aged 25 to 40 with type 1 diabetes.

The CDR3 protein is CASSSRGEFTDTQYF. CDR3 in DNA: TGCGCCAGCAGCTCTCGCGGGGAATTCACAGATACGCAGTATTTT. V gene TRBV4-3 combines with J gene TRBJ2-3, with a possible D match to TRBD2 (6 bases). This CDR3 spans 15 amino acids. Trimming shortened V by 5 bases and J by 2 bases, and 14 bases separated the two germline ends. CDR1 LGHNA and CDR2 YSLEER come from the germline V gene.